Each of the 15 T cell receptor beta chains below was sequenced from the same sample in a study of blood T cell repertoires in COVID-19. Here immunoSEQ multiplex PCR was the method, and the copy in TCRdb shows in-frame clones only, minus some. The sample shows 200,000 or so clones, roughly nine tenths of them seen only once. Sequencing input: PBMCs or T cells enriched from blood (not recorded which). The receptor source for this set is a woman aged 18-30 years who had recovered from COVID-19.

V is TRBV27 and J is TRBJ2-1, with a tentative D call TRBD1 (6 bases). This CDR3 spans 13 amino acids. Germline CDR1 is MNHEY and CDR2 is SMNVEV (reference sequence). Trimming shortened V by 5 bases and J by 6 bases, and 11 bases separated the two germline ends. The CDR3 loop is CASSLRGINEQFF. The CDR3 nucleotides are TGTGCCAGCAGTCTCAGGGGTATCAATGAGCAGTTCTTC.

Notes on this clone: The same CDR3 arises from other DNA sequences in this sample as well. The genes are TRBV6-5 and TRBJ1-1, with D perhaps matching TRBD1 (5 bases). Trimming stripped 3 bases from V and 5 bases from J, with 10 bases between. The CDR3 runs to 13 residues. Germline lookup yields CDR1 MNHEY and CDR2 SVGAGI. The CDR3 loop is CASSYRGGTEAFF. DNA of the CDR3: TGTGCCAGCAGTTATAGGGGAGGGACTGAAGCTTTCTTT.

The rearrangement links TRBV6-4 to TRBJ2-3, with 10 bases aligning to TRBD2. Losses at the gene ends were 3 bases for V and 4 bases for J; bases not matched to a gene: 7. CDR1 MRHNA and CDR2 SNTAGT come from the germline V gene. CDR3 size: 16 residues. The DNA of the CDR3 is TGTGCCAGCAGTGAGCTAGCGGGGGAAAGCGCAGATACGCAGTATTTT. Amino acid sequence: CASSELAGESADTQYF.

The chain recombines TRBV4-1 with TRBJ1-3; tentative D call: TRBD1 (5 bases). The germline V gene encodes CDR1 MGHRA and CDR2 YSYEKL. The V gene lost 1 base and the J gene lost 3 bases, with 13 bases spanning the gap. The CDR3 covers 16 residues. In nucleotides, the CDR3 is TGCGCCAGCAGCCAAGCGGGGGGGGGAATTGGAAACACCATATATTTT. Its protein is CASSQAGGGIGNTIYF.

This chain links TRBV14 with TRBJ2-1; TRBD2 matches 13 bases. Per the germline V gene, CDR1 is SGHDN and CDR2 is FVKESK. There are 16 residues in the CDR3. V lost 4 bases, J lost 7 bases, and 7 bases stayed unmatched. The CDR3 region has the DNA TGTGCCAGCAGCCGGACTAGCGGGGGCCGGTGGAATGAGCAGTTCTTC. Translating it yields CASSRTSGGRWNEQFF.

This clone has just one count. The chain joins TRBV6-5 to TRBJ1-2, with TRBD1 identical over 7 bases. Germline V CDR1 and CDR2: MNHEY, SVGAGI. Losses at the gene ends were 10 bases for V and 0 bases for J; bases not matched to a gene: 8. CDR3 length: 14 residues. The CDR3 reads CATHSGGTNYGYTF. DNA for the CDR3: TGTGCCACCCACTCAGGGGGGACTAACTATGGCTACACCTTC.

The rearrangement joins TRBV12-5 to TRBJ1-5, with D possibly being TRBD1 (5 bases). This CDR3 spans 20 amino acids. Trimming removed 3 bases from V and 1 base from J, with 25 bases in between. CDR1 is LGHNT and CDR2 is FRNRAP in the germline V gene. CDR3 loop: CASGFTAGGVDIESNQPQHF. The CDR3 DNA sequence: TGTGCTAGTGGTTTCACGGCCGGGGGGGTGGATATTGAGAGCAATCAGCCCCAGCATTTT.

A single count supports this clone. CDR3 nucleotides: TGTGCCAGCAGTTTAGGCAAGGGACAGCTTACCTATAGCAATCAGCCCCAGCATTTT. This translates into CASSLGKGQLTYSNQPQHF. The V gene is TRBV28, the J gene TRBJ1-5; the match to TRBD1 covers 7 bases. This CDR3 is built from 19 residues. Germline V lookup: CDR1 MDHEN, CDR2 SYDVKM. The ends lost 2 bases at V and 0 bases at J; junction bases unmatched: 13.

CDR3 bases: TGCGCCAGCAGCCCCCGAGTTAACTATGGCTACACCTTC. It encodes CASSPRVNYGYTF. V is TRBV4-1 and J is TRBJ1-2; D remains unclear. The CDR3 contains 13 residues. The V gene's germline CDR1 is MGHRA and CDR2 YSYEKL. Deletions cut 4 bases from V and 1 base from J, with 7 bases between.

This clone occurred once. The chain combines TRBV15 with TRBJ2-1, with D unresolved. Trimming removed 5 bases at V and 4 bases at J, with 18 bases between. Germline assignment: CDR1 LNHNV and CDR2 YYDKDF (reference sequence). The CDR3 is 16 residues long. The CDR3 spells CATSQDNDRQYNEQFF. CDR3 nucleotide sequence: TGTGCCACCAGCCAAGACAACGACCGCCAGTACAATGAGCAGTTCTTC.

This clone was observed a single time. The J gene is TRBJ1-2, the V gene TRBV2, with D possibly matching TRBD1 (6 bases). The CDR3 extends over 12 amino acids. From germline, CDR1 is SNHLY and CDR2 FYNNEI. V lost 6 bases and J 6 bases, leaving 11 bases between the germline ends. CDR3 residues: CASRDYRDGYTF. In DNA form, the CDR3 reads TGTGCCAGCAGGGATTACAGGGATGGCTACACCTTC.

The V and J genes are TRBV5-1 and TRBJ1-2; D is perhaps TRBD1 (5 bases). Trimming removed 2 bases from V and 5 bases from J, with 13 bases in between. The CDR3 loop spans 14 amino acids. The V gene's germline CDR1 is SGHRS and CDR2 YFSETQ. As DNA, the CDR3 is TGCGCCAGCAGCTTCGGGGGGATGGAGTATGGCTACACCTTC. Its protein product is CASSFGGMEYGYTF.

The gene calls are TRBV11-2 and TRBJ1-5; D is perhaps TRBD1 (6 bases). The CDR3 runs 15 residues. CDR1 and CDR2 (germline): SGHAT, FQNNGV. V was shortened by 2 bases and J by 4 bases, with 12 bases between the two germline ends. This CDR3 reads CASSLSVGGNQPQHF. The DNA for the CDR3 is TGTGCCAGCAGCTTATCTGTAGGGGGAAATCAGCCCCAGCATTTT.

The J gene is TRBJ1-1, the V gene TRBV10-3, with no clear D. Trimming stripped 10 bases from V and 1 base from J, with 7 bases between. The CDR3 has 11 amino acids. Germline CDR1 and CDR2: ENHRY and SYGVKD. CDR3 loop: CATTQNTEAFF. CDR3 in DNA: TGTGCCACAACACAGAACACTGAAGCTTTCTTT.

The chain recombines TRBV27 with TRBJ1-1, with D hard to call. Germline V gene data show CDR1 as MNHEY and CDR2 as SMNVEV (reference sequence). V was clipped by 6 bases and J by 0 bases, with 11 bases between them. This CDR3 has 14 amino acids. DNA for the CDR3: TGTGCCAGCAGGGTGGGCAGGTTGAACACTGAAGCTTTCTTT. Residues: CASRVGRLNTEAFF.